These 2 T cell receptor beta chains were all obtained from the same sample, sequenced in a study of early T cells in non-severe SARS-CoV-2 infection. TCRdb itself ran the 5' RACE reads through MiXCR, one entry per CDR3 protein. Of tens of thousands of distinct CDR3 sequences listed, 11% are singletons. The sample in question was whole blood, obtained at baseline. All receptors derive from an adult who was a healthcare worker with PCR-confirmed SARS-CoV-2 infection or an uninfected control (not recorded which).

The rearrangement joins TRBV19 to TRBJ2-7, with D perhaps being TRBD1 or TRBD2 (5 bases each). V gave up 8 bases and J gave up 7 bases, with 21 bases separating them. The germline gives CDR1 LNHDA, CDR2 SQIVND (reference sequence). This CDR3 region has 14 residues. The CDR3 is CASAAGTAAREQYF. DNA of the CDR3: TGTGCCAGTGCAGCCGGGACCGCGGCCAGGGAGCAGTACTTC.

This clonotype showed up many times. The V and J genes are TRBV12-3 or TRBV12-4 and TRBJ1-1; the D is unclear. V lost 5 bases and J 6 bases, leaving 16 bases between the germline ends. This CDR3 has 14 amino acids. CDR3 bases: TGTGCCAGCAGTCCCTGGACGAGGCGGGCTGAAGCTTTCTTT. Its translation is CASSPWTRRAEAFF.